This section outlines one T cell receptor beta chain sequence together with its context. Original methodology: Estimation of nucleated cell counts relied on the amplification of reference gene primers. The data were produced by immunoSEQ multiplex PCR, yet TCRdb's version contains in-frame clones alone and is incomplete. V and J calls and clone size are copied from that table; D and trimming were computed from the DNA. The data contain 130,000 to 150,000 clones, around 84% of them seen just once; the ten biggest clones take up roughly 4.4%. These data come from a study of blood T cell repertoires in COVID-19. This CDR3 is 16 amino acids long. The germline V gene encodes CDR1 KGHSH and CDR2 LQKENI. V dropped 3 bases and J dropped 3; count of bases not matched to a gene: 9.

This receptor was obtained from a human donor in a cohort sampled during active COVID-19. The J gene is TRBJ2-3, the V gene TRBV18; 7 positions agree with TRBD2. Sequencing was carried out using peripheral blood. CDR3 nucleotides: TGTGCCAGCTCACCTCCTATCGCAGCGGGAACAGATACGCAGTATTTT. It yields the protein CASSPPIAAGTDTQYF.